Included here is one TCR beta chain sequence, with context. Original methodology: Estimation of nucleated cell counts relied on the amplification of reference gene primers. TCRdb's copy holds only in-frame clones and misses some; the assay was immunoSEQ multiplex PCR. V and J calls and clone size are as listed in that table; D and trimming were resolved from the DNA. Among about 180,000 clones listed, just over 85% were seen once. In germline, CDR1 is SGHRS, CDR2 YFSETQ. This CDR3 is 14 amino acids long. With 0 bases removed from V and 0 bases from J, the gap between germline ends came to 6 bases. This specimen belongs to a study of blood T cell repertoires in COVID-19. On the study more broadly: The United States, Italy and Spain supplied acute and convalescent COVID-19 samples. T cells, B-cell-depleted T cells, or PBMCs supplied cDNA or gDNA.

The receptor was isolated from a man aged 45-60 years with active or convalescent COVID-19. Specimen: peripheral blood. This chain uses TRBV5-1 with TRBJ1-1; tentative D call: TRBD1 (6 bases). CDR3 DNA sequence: TGCGCCAGCAGCTTGGGGACAGTGAACACTGAAGCTTTCTTT. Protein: CASSLGTVNTEAFF.